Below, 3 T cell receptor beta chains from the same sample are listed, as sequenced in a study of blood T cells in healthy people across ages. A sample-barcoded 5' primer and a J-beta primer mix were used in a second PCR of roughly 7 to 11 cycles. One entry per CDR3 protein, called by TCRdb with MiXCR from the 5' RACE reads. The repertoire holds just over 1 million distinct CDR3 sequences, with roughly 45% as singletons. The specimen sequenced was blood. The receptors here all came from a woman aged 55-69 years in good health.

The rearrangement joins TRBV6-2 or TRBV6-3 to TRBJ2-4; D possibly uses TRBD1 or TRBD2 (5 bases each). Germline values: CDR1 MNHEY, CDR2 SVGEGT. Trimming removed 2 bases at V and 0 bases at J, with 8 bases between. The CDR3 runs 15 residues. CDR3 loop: CASSYGGLAKNIQYF. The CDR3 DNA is TGTGCCAGCAGTTACGGGGGATTAGCCAAAAACATTCAGTACTTC.

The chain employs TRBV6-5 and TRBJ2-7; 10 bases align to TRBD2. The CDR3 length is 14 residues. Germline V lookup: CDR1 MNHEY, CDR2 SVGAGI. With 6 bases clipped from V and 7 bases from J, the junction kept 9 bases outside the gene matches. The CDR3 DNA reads TGTGCCAGCAGGTACGAAGCGGGAGGGCGGGAGCAGTACTTC. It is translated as CASRYEAGGREQYF.

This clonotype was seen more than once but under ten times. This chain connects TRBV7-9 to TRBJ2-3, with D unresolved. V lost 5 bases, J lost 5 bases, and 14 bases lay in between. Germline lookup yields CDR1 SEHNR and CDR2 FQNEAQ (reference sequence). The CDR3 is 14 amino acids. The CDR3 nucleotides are TGTGCCAGCAGCCCCGATAAGGCCCAAGATACGCAGTATTTT. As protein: CASSPDKAQDTQYF.